This T cell receptor (beta chain) was profiled in a study of OX40 agonist ivuxolimab in advanced cancers. Looking at the study overall: Patients received ivuxolimab, an agonistic anti-OX40 (CD134) antibody.

Sequenced by immunoSEQ multiplex PCR; TCRdb stores in-frame clones only, minus some. Among tens of thousands of clones, 70% to 90% were seen once, and the ten largest hold approximately 1.5%. Germline CDR1 is MNHEY and CDR2 is SVGAGI. Trimming took 0 bases from V and 5 from J, leaving 10 bases between them. The CDR3 has 14 amino acids. The TCR sequence derives from an adult with an advanced solid tumor such as melanoma, head and neck, liver or kidney cancer. The sequencing used CD4+ or CD8+ T cells sorted from blood, collected in a trial of the OX40 agonist ivuxolimab. The V and J genes are TRBV6-5 and TRBJ1-1; D is ambiguous. CDR3 amino acids: CASSYSNSWTEAFF. For the CDR3, the DNA is TGTGCCAGCAGTTACTCGAATAGTTGGACTGAAGCTTTCTTT.